This passage covers 30 T cell receptor beta chains from one sample sequenced in a study of cytomegalovirus exposure and HLA in healthy donors. The PCR ran on 60 Vbeta and 13 Jbeta primers. Sequencing was performed with immunoSEQ multiplex PCR; in TCRdb, only in-frame clones are kept and a portion is missing. The table lists 150,000 to 200,000 clones, 79% of them singletons. Sequences were obtained from PBMCs. All receptors come from a woman younger than 45 in good health and CMV-seropositive.

This clone occurred a few times. The DNA for the CDR3 is TGCGCCAGCAGCCAAGATAGACTCGAAGAGACCCAGTACTTC. This encodes CASSQDRLEETQYF. The genes are TRBV4-3 and TRBJ2-5; D gene uncertain. Germline CDR1 and CDR2: LGHNA and YSLEER. CDR3 length: 14 amino acids. Trimming stripped 0 bases from V and 3 bases from J, with 8 bases between.

V and J are TRBV7-6 and TRBJ2-7; D is perhaps TRBD1 (5 bases). The CDR3 has 12 residues. Germline-derived CDR1 and CDR2 are SGHVS and FNYEAQ. The ends were cut back, 5 bases at V and 6 bases at J, with 11 bases in the middle. Written as DNA, the CDR3 is TGTGCCAGCAGCCATCAGGGTGTCGAGCAGTACTTC. The encoded protein is CASSHQGVEQYF.

V is TRBV5-3 and J is TRBJ1-3; D is possibly TRBD1 (6 bases). TRBV5-3 is an ORF, with its function uncertain. The CDR3 covers 18 residues. Trimming took off 3 bases at V and 0 bases at J, with 19 bases between the two ends. The CDR3 nucleotides are TGTGCCAGAAGCTGTGGACAGTACACCGAGATCTCTGGAAACACCATATATTTT. Translation: CARSCGQYTEISGNTIYF.

V is TRBV2 and J is TRBJ2-7; the D gene is possibly TRBD1 (6 bases). The germline gives CDR1 SNHLY, CDR2 FYNNEI. Trimming shortened V by 3 bases and J by 2 bases, and 11 bases separated the two germline ends. The CDR3 sequence is 14 residues long. The CDR3 spells CASSERQGPYEQYF. CDR3 nucleotides: TGTGCCAGCAGTGAGCGGCAGGGGCCCTACGAGCAGTACTTC.

The genes are TRBV5-1 and TRBJ2-3; D is ambiguous. The ends were cut back, 5 bases at V and 2 bases at J, with 12 bases in the middle. The CDR3 has 14 amino acids. Germline CDR1 SGHRS, CDR2 YFSETQ. The CDR3 is CASSFGFNTDTQYF. DNA of the CDR3: TGCGCCAGCAGTTTCGGGTTCAACACAGATACGCAGTATTTT.

V and J are TRBV7-6 and TRBJ1-1, with D possibly TRBD1 on 5 matching bases. CDR3 length equals 15 residues. The V end lost 4 bases, the J end lost 5 bases, and 17 bases lay between the germline ends. Germline V gene data show CDR1 as SGHVS and CDR2 as FNYEAQ. The chain's CDR3 is CASSYVRGGVTEAFF. The CDR3 DNA reads TGTGCCAGCAGCTACGTAAGGGGAGGTGTAACTGAAGCTTTCTTT. Combining the CDR3 with reference TRBV7-6 and TRBJ1-1 gives the whole variable domain GAGVSQSPRYKVTKRGQDVALRCDPISGHVSLYWYRQALGQGPEFLTYFNYEAQQDKSGLPNDRFSAERPEGSISTLTIQRTEQRDSAMYRCASSYVRGGVTEAFFGQGTRLTVV.

The table lists this clone with a few counts. The chain links TRBV6-6 to TRBJ2-2; 7 nucleotides match TRBD1. In germline, CDR1 is MNHNY, CDR2 SVGAGI (reference sequence). The CDR3 sequence is 16 residues long. V shed 6 bases and J 1 base; nucleotides not matched to a gene: 8. CDR3 nucleotides: TGTGCCAGCAGGTCACCACAGGGGCAGAACACCGGGGAGCTGTTTTTT. It yields the protein CASRSPQGQNTGELFF.

In its sample, this clone was seen a few times. The V call is TRBV7-2, the J call TRBJ2-7; TRBD2 aligns across 12 bases. Trimming took 4 bases from V and 6 from J; bases not matched to a gene: 7. From germline, CDR1 is SGHTA and CDR2 FQGNSA. This CDR3 is 15 amino acids long. CDR3 bases: TGTGCCAGCAGCTCCGGGACTAGCGGGTTTGTCGAGCAGTACTTC. Its protein is CASSSGTSGFVEQYF.

The DNA for the CDR3 is TGTGCCACCAGCGGGAGAGACTACAATGAGCAGTTCTTC. This encodes CATSGRDYNEQFF. This sequence joins TRBV15 and TRBJ2-1, with D possibly matching TRBD2 (5 bases). CDR1 and CDR2 (germline): LNHNV, YYDKDF (reference sequence). The CDR3 covers 13 residues. Trimming shortened V by 5 bases and J by 3 bases, and 8 bases separated the two germline ends.

This clone was detected a few times. The chain carries TRBV5-6 and TRBJ1-2; D unclear. The germline CDR1 and CDR2 sequences are SGHDT and YYEEEE. V lost 4 bases and J 3 bases, leaving 10 bases between the germline ends. The CDR3 contains 13 residues. The CDR3 DNA follows: TGTGCCAGCAGCGGAGACGGTTACTATGGCTACACCTTC. This codes for CASSGDGYYGYTF.

The V gene is TRBV4-3, the J gene TRBJ1-1, with a weak D call TRBD1 (6 bases). The V end lost 1 base, the J end lost 5 bases, and 14 bases lay between the germline ends. Per the germline V gene, CDR1 is LGHNA and CDR2 is YSLEER. The CDR3 length is 15 residues. The CDR3 DNA reads TGCGCCAGCAGCCAAGCGGGGGGCGCCCGGACTGAAGCTTTCTTT. It yields the protein CASSQAGGARTEAFF.

This chain uses TRBV10-2 with TRBJ2-7, with D perhaps TRBD1 (5 bases). V lost 5 bases and J 2 bases, leaving 10 bases between the germline ends. The CDR3 consists of 13 residues. Germline CDR1 is WSHSY and CDR2 is SAAADI. As DNA, the CDR3 is TGCGCCAGCAGTCCAGGGTTTACCTACGAGCAGTACTTC. Amino acids: CASSPGFTYEQYF.

This clone was counted only a few times. The chain joins TRBV11-3 to TRBJ1-2, with D uncertain. The germline CDR1 and CDR2 sequences are SGHNT and YENEEA. The CDR3 length is 16 residues. Trimming removed 0 bases at V and 0 bases at J, with 11 bases between. The CDR3 region is CASSLDPIYANYGYTF. For the CDR3, the DNA is TGTGCCAGCAGCTTAGATCCGATCTATGCTAACTATGGCTACACCTTC.

This rearrangement joins TRBV6-1 to TRBJ1-1; TRBD1 agrees at 7 bases. V gave up 6 bases and J gave up 0 bases; unmatched junction bases: 4. Per germline, CDR1 MNHNS and CDR2 SASEGT. This CDR3 region has 14 residues. The CDR3 DNA is TGTGCCAGCAGCATGGGACAGTTGAACACTGAAGCTTTCTTT. Its protein product is CASSMGQLNTEAFF.

V gene TRBV27 combines with J gene TRBJ2-7; tentatively, D is TRBD1 (5 bases). The germline V and J ends were trimmed by 1 base and 3 bases, with 16 bases remaining between them. Germline V gene lookup returns CDR1 MNHEY and CDR2 SMNVEV (reference sequence). This CDR3 is 16 amino acids long. CDR3 bases: TGTGCCAGCAGTTTATTCCCGGCAGGGTTCGGCTACGAGCAGTACTTC. It encodes CASSLFPAGFGYEQYF.

The chain carries TRBV7-9 and TRBJ2-1; D is unresolved. This CDR3 comprises 13 residues. The V gene's germline CDR1 is SEHNR and CDR2 FQNEAQ (reference sequence). V lost 1 base, J lost 6 bases, and 7 bases lay in between. The CDR3, as DNA: TGTGCCAGCAGCTTAGACTCGGGCAATGAGCAGTTCTTC. It translates to CASSLDSGNEQFF.

The chain joins TRBV4-2 to TRBJ2-1, with 12 bases aligning to TRBD2. This CDR3 contains 14 residues. The V gene's germline CDR1 is LGHNA and CDR2 YNFKEQ. J gave up 15 bases and V 1 base, and 7 bases lay outside the gene matches. The CDR3 protein is CASSQGLAGAKAFF. The CDR3 coding sequence is TGTGCCAGCAGCCAAGGACTAGCGGGGGCAAAGGCGTTCTTC.

To note about this clone: Distinct nucleotide sequences in the sample also encode this CDR3. The gene calls are TRBV11-2 and TRBJ2-1; weak D call: TRBD2 (6 bases). The CDR3 has 15 residues. V gave up 4 bases and J gave up 3 bases, with 13 bases separating them. Germline CDR1 and CDR2: SGHAT and FQNNGV. The CDR3 DNA reads TGTGCCAGCAGCTCCCCTGGGGGGATCTACAATGAGCAGTTCTTC. This encodes CASSSPGGIYNEQFF.

V is TRBV25-1 and J is TRBJ1-4; a possible D gene is TRBD1 (5 bases). Germline CDR1 MGHDK, CDR2 SYGVNS. This CDR3 has 14 residues. The V end lost 3 bases, the J end lost 1 base, and 6 bases lay between the germline ends. Here the CDR3 DNA reads TGTGCCAGCAGTGAGACAGTAACTAATGAAAAACTGTTTTTT. Translation: CASSETVTNEKLFF. Full variable domain (remainder filled in from reference TRBV25-1 and TRBJ1-4): EADIYQTPRYLVIGTGKKITLECSQTMGHDKMYWYQQDPGMELHLIHYSYGVNSTEKGDLSSESTVSRIRTEHFPLTLESARPSHTSQYLCASSETVTNEKLFFGSGTQLSVL.

This clone was picked up a small number of times. This chain connects TRBV2 to TRBJ1-1, with D uncertain. V was cut by 6 bases and J by 4 bases, with 12 bases left in between. Germline CDR1 reads SNHLY; CDR2 reads FYNNEI. This CDR3 spans 13 amino acids. CDR3 coding DNA: TGTGCCAGCAGCGGGGAGGGTGGCACTGAAGCTTTCTTT. It is translated as CASSGEGGTEAFF.

The rearrangement uses TRBV4-2 and TRBJ2-3; tentative D call: TRBD1 (5 bases). The CDR3 totals 16 residues. Trimming took 3 bases from V and 0 from J, leaving 13 bases between them. Germline CDR1 is LGHNA and CDR2 is YNFKEQ. This CDR3 reads CASSQGRGVSTDTQYF. In nucleotides, the CDR3 is TGTGCCAGCAGCCAGGGGCGAGGAGTAAGCACAGATACGCAGTATTTT.

The chain recombines TRBV5-4 with TRBJ2-5, with a tentative D call TRBD1 (7 bases). The germline gives CDR1 SGHNT, CDR2 YYREEE (reference sequence). V was clipped by 0 bases and J by 4 bases, with 13 bases between them. The CDR3 contains 15 residues. CDR3 protein: CASSLGSGGGETQYF. CDR3 sequence (DNA): TGTGCCAGCAGCTTGGGTTCAGGGGGAGGAGAGACCCAGTACTTC.

The chain combines TRBV9 with TRBJ1-3; D unresolved. CDR3 size: 15 residues. The germline V gene encodes CDR1 SGDLS and CDR2 YYNGEE. V gave up 7 bases and J gave up 2 bases, with 16 bases separating them. CDR3 nucleotide sequence: TGTGCCAGCGGGAGAACTCGGGAACCTGGAAACACCATATATTTT. Translating it yields CASGRTREPGNTIYF.

This chain joins TRBV5-4 and TRBJ2-1; 11 bases agree with TRBD2. The V gene's germline CDR1 is SGHNT and CDR2 YYREEE (reference sequence). With 4 bases clipped from V and 4 bases from J, the junction kept 4 bases outside the gene matches. The CDR3 consists of 15 residues. For the CDR3, the DNA is TGTGCCAGCAGCCTGACTAGCGGGACTTACAATGAGCAGTTCTTC. It encodes CASSLTSGTYNEQFF.

The rearrangement joins TRBV19 to TRBJ1-1; no reliable D call. Trimming pared 3 bases from V and 10 bases from J, leaving 12 bases between. The length of the CDR3 is 12 residues. Germline loops: CDR1 LNHDA, CDR2 SQIVND (reference sequence). CDR3: CASSIRSEGAFF. DNA of the CDR3: TGTGCCAGTAGTATCCGGTCCGAGGGAGCTTTCTTT. Using reference TRBV19 and TRBJ1-1 for the parts outside the CDR3, the full variable domain is DGGITQSPKYLFRKEGQNVTLSCEQNLNHDAMYWYRQDPGQGLRLIYYSQIVNDFQKGDIAEGYSVSREKKESFPLTVTSAQKNPTAFYLCASSIRSEGAFFGQGTRLTVV.

This clone appeared a single time. The genes are TRBV5-1 and TRBJ2-2; 9 nucleotides agree with TRBD2. The CDR3 has 16 residues. After removal of 1 base from V and 6 bases from J, the junction contained 7 bases not matched to a gene. Germline assignment: CDR1 SGHRS and CDR2 YFSETQ. DNA of the CDR3: TGCGCCAGCAGCTTGATCGCGGGGGGGCTTGCCGGGGAGCTGTTTTTT. As protein: CASSLIAGGLAGELFF.

The rearrangement links TRBV14 to TRBJ2-3, with TRBD1 identical over 11 bases. Germline lookup yields CDR1 SGHDN and CDR2 FVKESK. This CDR3 has 16 amino acids. The V and J ends lost 0 bases and 5 bases, in that order; junction bases with no gene match: 4. CDR3 loop: CASSQEGDRGVDTQYF. The CDR3 DNA follows: TGTGCCAGCAGCCAAGAGGGGGACAGGGGGGTAGATACGCAGTATTTT.

CDR3 DNA: TGTGCCAGCAGTTTATATATCGGCGGATACGAGCAGTACTTC. This encodes CASSLYIGGYEQYF. This rearrangement joins TRBV27 to TRBJ2-7; D ambiguous. The germline V and J ends were trimmed by 1 base and 4 bases, with 11 bases remaining between them. The CDR3 runs to 14 residues. Per the germline V gene, CDR1 is MNHEY and CDR2 is SMNVEV (reference sequence).

The rearrangement uses TRBV30 and TRBJ2-7, with 16 bases aligning to TRBD2. Per germline, CDR1 GTSNPN and CDR2 SVGIG (reference sequence). V trimming: 3 bases; J trimming: 2 bases; junction bases outside the gene matches: 4. The CDR3 sequence is 16 residues long. This CDR3 is CAWRVGTSGRAYEQYF. The CDR3 DNA sequence: TGTGCCTGGAGGGTCGGGACTAGCGGGAGGGCCTACGAGCAGTACTTC.

This clone has just a few counts. This chain links TRBV7-2 with TRBJ2-1, with D uncertain. This CDR3 comprises 11 residues. Trimming removed 5 bases from V and 9 bases from J, with 8 bases in between. Germline V gives CDR1 SGHTA, CDR2 FQGNSA. CDR3 residues: CASSVRVEQFF. The CDR3 region has the DNA TGTGCCAGCAGCGTACGGGTTGAGCAGTTCTTC.